A single sample gave rise to the 27 T cell receptor beta chains below, sequenced in a study of early T cells in non-severe SARS-CoV-2 infection. TCRdb reanalysed the 5' RACE reads using MiXCR and keeps one entry per CDR3 protein. This sample has 88,000 or so distinct CDR3 sequences, with 15% found just once. The source material was whole blood. The source is an adult who was a healthcare worker with PCR-confirmed SARS-CoV-2 infection or an uninfected control (not recorded which).

The chain recombines TRBV11-2 with TRBJ2-3; TRBD2 agrees at 8 bases. This CDR3 has 17 residues. V lost 4 bases, J lost 9 bases, and 18 bases stayed unmatched. Germline V gene lookup returns CDR1 SGHAT and CDR2 FQNNGV. Here the CDR3 DNA reads TGTGCCAGCAGCTCCAACCCCCTCTCGCGGGAGGCCCCCACGCAGTATTTT. Translation: CASSSNPLSREAPTQYF.

This clonotype was counted many times. V usage is TRBV6-5 and J usage is TRBJ1-3; D is unclear. Germline values: CDR1 MNHEY, CDR2 SVGAGI. This CDR3 region has 14 residues. Trimming stripped 5 bases from V and 0 bases from J, with 8 bases between. CDR3 region: CASSPQSSGNTIYF. DNA for the CDR3: TGTGCCAGCAGTCCACAAAGCTCTGGAAACACCATATATTTT.

This clonotype was detected ten times or more. The chain is built from TRBV6-5 and TRBJ1-3; D is unresolved. V was cut by 2 bases and J by 4 bases, with 0 bases left in between. Germline lookup yields CDR1 MNHEY and CDR2 SVGAGI. This CDR3 contains 11 residues. This CDR3 reads CASSYGNTIYF. The CDR3 nucleotides are TGTGCCAGCAGTTACGGAAACACCATATATTTT.

This clonotype has just a few counts. Here the CDR3 reads CSVADLAIPYEQYF. The CDR3 DNA is TGCAGCGTTGCGGATCTAGCGATACCCTACGAGCAGTACTTC. V usage is TRBV29-1 and J usage is TRBJ2-7; D may be TRBD2 (6 bases). Germline V gene data show CDR1 as SQVTM and CDR2 as ANQGSEA. Trimming shortened V by 4 bases and J by 2 bases, and 15 bases separated the two germline ends. The CDR3 runs 14 residues.

This clonotype has more than one count but fewer than ten. This chain uses TRBV7-9 with TRBJ1-1; 9 bases fit TRBD1. V gave up 1 base and J gave up 1 base; unmatched junction bases: 13. CDR1 and CDR2 (germline): SEHNR, FQNEAQ (reference sequence). This CDR3 is built from 19 residues. In nucleotides, the CDR3 is TGTGCCAGCAGCTTAGAGAGAGGCGGGCTGGGACAGGGGAACACTGAAGCTTTCTTT. It translates to CASSLERGGLGQGNTEAFF. Complete variable domain (other parts from reference TRBV7-9 and TRBJ1-1): DTGVSQNPRHKITKRGQNVTFRCDPISEHNRLYWYRQTLGQGPEFLTYFQNEAQLEKSRLLSDRFSAERPKGSFSTLEIQRTEQGDSAMYLCASSLERGGLGQGNTEAFFGQGTRLTVV.

This clonotype was seen ten or more times. V is TRBV27 and J is TRBJ2-6; D is undetermined. Germline V gene lookup returns CDR1 MNHEY and CDR2 SMNVEV (reference sequence). The length of the CDR3 is 15 residues. V lost 4 bases, J lost 0 bases, and 7 bases lay in between. The CDR3 DNA follows: TGTGCCAGCAGTTCCCACGGCTCTGGGGCCAACGTCCTGACTTTC. Its translation: CASSSHGSGANVLTF.

The chain carries TRBV2 and TRBJ2-2, with 9 nucleotides matching TRBD1. CDR3 length: 14 amino acids. Germline V CDR1 and CDR2: SNHLY, FYNNEI. Germline trimming cut 8 bases from V and 4 bases from J; bases unmatched to any gene: 5. CDR3 region: CASGQGFLTGELFF. The CDR3 DNA reads TGTGCCAGCGGACAGGGGTTCCTCACCGGGGAGCTGTTTTTT.

The V gene is TRBV11-2, the J gene TRBJ2-4; TRBD1 might be the D (6 bases). The germline gives CDR1 SGHAT, CDR2 FQNNGV. This CDR3 is 16 amino acids long. V lost 5 bases and J lost 5, with 19 bases in between. CDR3 amino acids: CASSDTGNHFENIQYF. The CDR3 DNA sequence: TGTGCCAGCAGCGATACAGGGAACCATTTCGAAAACATTCAGTACTTC.

This clonotype was seen repeatedly, ten times or more. The chain carries TRBV9 and TRBJ1-2, with 11 bases identical to TRBD1. CDR3 length: 14 amino acids. Germline V gene data show CDR1 as SGDLS and CDR2 as YYNGEE. V lost 4 bases to trimming and J lost 6 bases; unmatched junction nucleotides: 5. The CDR3 sequence is CASSPGDRGNGYTF. Written as DNA, the CDR3 is TGTGCCAGCAGCCCGGGGGACAGGGGGAATGGCTACACCTTC. The full variable domain, completed using reference TRBV9 and TRBJ1-2, is DSGVTQTPKHLITATGQRVTLRCSPRSGDLSVYWYQQSLDQGLQFLIQYYNGEERAKGNILERFSAQQFPDLHSELNLSSLELGDSALYFCASSPGDRGNGYTFGSGTRLTVV.

This clonotype was picked up a small number of times. V is TRBV2 and J is TRBJ1-2; D is unclear. The CDR3 sequence is 11 residues long. Germline V CDR1 and CDR2: SNHLY, FYNNEI. With 2 bases removed from V and 4 bases from J, the gap between germline ends came to 2 bases. The CDR3 sequence: CASSEFYGYTF. The CDR3 coding sequence is TGTGCCAGCAGTGAATTCTATGGCTACACCTTC.

This clonotype was seen a few times. The rearrangement joins TRBV9 to TRBJ2-7, with D possibly TRBD1 on 5 matching bases. The germline V and J ends were trimmed by 0 bases and 4 bases, with 14 bases remaining between them. The CDR3 loop spans 15 amino acids. Per germline, CDR1 SGDLS and CDR2 YYNGEE. CDR3 loop: CASSVADSPRYEQYF. CDR3 DNA sequence: TGTGCCAGCAGCGTAGCTGACAGCCCGAGATACGAGCAGTACTTC.

The rearrangement links TRBV6-1 to TRBJ2-1; perhaps TRBD2 as D (5 bases). The CDR3 runs 14 residues. The germline gives CDR1 MNHNS, CDR2 SASEGT. Trimming left V 2 bases short and J 5 bases short, with 10 bases between. CDR3 sequence: CASSELDGDNEQFF. The CDR3 DNA reads as TGTGCCAGCAGTGAACTTGACGGGGACAATGAGCAGTTCTTC.

The V call is TRBV27, the J call TRBJ2-7; the match to TRBD2 covers 10 bases. J gave up 2 bases and V 5 bases, and 9 bases lay outside the gene matches. Germline CDR1 reads MNHEY; CDR2 reads SMNVEV (reference sequence). The CDR3 totals 16 residues. CDR3 sequence reads: CASSPSLAGVTYEQYF. In DNA form, the CDR3 reads TGTGCCAGCAGTCCTTCTCTAGCGGGAGTTACCTACGAGCAGTACTTC.

This clonotype has ten or more counts. The genes are TRBV7-8 and TRBJ2-1, with 9 bases that match TRBD2. The CDR3 is made up of 14 amino acids. Germline CDR1 reads SGHVS; CDR2 reads FQNEAQ. V lost 5 bases, J lost 8 bases, and 7 bases stayed unmatched. The CDR3 sequence: CASSNTQREDEQFF. CDR3 in DNA: TGTGCCAGCAGCAATACCCAGCGGGAGGATGAGCAGTTCTTC. The whole variable domain, remainder taken from reference TRBV7-8 and TRBJ2-1, is GAGVSQSPRYKVAKRGQDVALRCDPISGHVSLFWYQQALGQGPEFLTYFQNEAQLDKSGLPSDRFFAERPEGSVSTLKIQRTQQEDSAVYLCASSNTQREDEQFFGPGTRLTVL.

The CDR3 protein is CASSYSQGHYGYTF. CDR3 coding DNA: TGTGCCAGCAGTTACTCCCAGGGGCACTATGGCTACACCTTC. The gene calls are TRBV6-5 and TRBJ1-2; a weak D match, TRBD1 (6 bases). V was trimmed by 0 bases and J by 3 bases, leaving 8 bases between them. CDR3 length: 14 residues. Per germline, CDR1 MNHEY and CDR2 SVGAGI.

This clonotype was detected many times. J is TRBJ1-6 and V is TRBV7-2, with TRBD1 identical over 9 bases. Trimming took 4 bases from V and 6 from J; bases not matched to a gene: 7. Germline-derived CDR1 and CDR2 are SGHTA and FQGNSA. The CDR3 is 16 residues long. CDR3 DNA sequence: TGTGCCAGCAGCTGGGGTTGGACAGGGGCTAATTCACCCCTCCACTTT. Translation gives CASSWGWTGANSPLHF.

The chain carries TRBV28 and TRBJ2-7; no reliable D call. Germline V gives CDR1 MDHEN, CDR2 SYDVKM. This CDR3 region has 11 residues. Trimming removed 5 bases from V and 7 bases from J, with 9 bases in between. The CDR3 reads CASSHAEEQYF. The CDR3, as DNA: TGTGCCAGCAGTCATGCGGAGGAGCAGTACTTC. Full variable domain (rest looked up from reference TRBV28 and TRBJ2-7): DVKVTQSSRYLVKRTGEKVFLECVQDMDHENMFWYRQDPGLGLRLIYFSYDVKMKEKGDIPEGYSVSREKKERFSLILESASTNQTSMYLCASSHAEEQYFGPGTRLTVT.

Here the CDR3 reads CASSPGSNEQFF. The DNA for the CDR3 is TGCGCCAGCAGCCCGGGATCAAATGAGCAGTTCTTC. This chain uses TRBV5-1 with TRBJ2-1, with TRBD2 as a possible D gene (5 bases). The germline V gene has CDR1 SGHRS and CDR2 YFSETQ. The CDR3 sequence is 12 residues long. Trimming shortened V by 4 bases and J by 7 bases, and 9 bases separated the two germline ends.

Many counts were recorded for this clonotype. The chain employs TRBV12-3 or TRBV12-4 and TRBJ1-6; 7 nucleotides align to TRBD1. The CDR3 contains 16 residues. V lost 0 bases to trimming and J lost 7 bases; unmatched junction nucleotides: 6. In DNA, the CDR3 is TGTGCCAGCAGTTTAGCGCCGAGGGGGCCCAATTCACCCCTCCACTTT. Residues: CASSLAPRGPNSPLHF.

This clonotype was observed a handful of times. This chain joins TRBV7-2 and TRBJ2-7; 10 bases are shared with TRBD1. The CDR3 has 15 residues. CDR1 SGHTA and CDR2 FQGNSA come from the germline V gene. Unmatched junction bases numbered 5, after V lost 3 bases and J lost 3 bases. The CDR3 sequence is CASSFTGTGDYEQYF. CDR3 DNA sequence: TGTGCCAGCAGCTTTACCGGGACAGGGGACTACGAGCAGTACTTC.

CDR3 protein: CASSQAPVLPGSTPHEQYF. The CDR3 bases are TGCGCCAGCAGCCAAGCCCCGGTTTTACCAGGGTCGACCCCTCATGAGCAGTACTTC. The V call is TRBV4-3, the J call TRBJ2-7; D might be TRBD1 (5 bases). V was shortened by 1 base and J by 7 bases, with 29 bases between the two germline ends. Germline V gene sequence: CDR1 LGHNA, CDR2 YSLEER. The CDR3 is made up of 19 amino acids.

J is TRBJ2-1 and V is TRBV10-2, with D maybe TRBD1 (6 bases). Trimming removed 6 bases from V and 0 bases from J, with 12 bases in between. Looked up from germline, CDR1 is WSHSY and CDR2 is SAAADI. The CDR3 spans 15 residues. CDR3 in amino acids: CASRSPGVSYNEQFF. The CDR3 DNA reads as TGCGCCAGCAGGTCCCCAGGGGTCTCCTACAATGAGCAGTTCTTC.

This clonotype was picked up many times. The chain has TRBV6-5 and TRBJ1-2, with TRBD1 identical over 8 bases. CDR3 length equals 13 residues. Germline V gene data show CDR1 as MNHEY and CDR2 as SVGAGI. The ends lost 5 bases at V and 4 bases at J; junction bases unmatched: 3. CDR3 in DNA: TGTGCCAGCAGTCCAGGGGGCGGCTATGGCTACACCTTC. This gives the protein CASSPGGGYGYTF.

The chain employs TRBV28 and TRBJ1-1; 7 nucleotides align to TRBD1. V shed 3 bases and J 6 bases; nucleotides not matched to a gene: 10. This CDR3 is 15 amino acids long. The germline V gene encodes CDR1 MDHEN and CDR2 SYDVKM. CDR3 in DNA: TGTGCCAGCAGTTTCATGATTGACAGGGCCGCTGAAGCTTTCTTT. Translated: CASSFMIDRAAEAFF.

This clonotype has more than one count but fewer than ten. The genes are TRBV29-1 and TRBJ1-2, with D possibly matching TRBD1 (5 bases). This CDR3 is 13 amino acids long. CDR1 is SQVTM, CDR2 ANQGSEA, per germline. Trimming removed 2 bases from V and 3 bases from J, with 10 bases in between. CDR3 in amino acids: CSVESGDHYGYTF. Written as DNA, the CDR3 is TGCAGCGTTGAAAGTGGGGACCACTATGGCTACACCTTC.

The rearrangement links TRBV28 to TRBJ2-7; TRBD1 matches at 8 bases. Per germline, CDR1 MDHEN and CDR2 SYDVKM. J was trimmed by 7 bases and V by 3 bases; bases with no gene match: 5. This CDR3 has 13 residues. The CDR3: CASSLWTGREQYF. The DNA of the CDR3 is TGTGCCAGCAGTTTGTGGACAGGGCGAGAGCAGTACTTC.

This clonotype was counted only a few times. As DNA, the CDR3 is TGTGCCAGCAGCTCCCAAGGACTAGCGGAAGAGACCCAGTACTTC. It specifies CASSSQGLAEETQYF. The chain has TRBV7-2 and TRBJ2-5, with 10 bases identical to TRBD2. Trimming cost V 4 bases and J 3 bases; bases outside gene matches: 5. The germline V gene encodes CDR1 SGHTA and CDR2 FQGNSA. This CDR3 is built from 15 residues.